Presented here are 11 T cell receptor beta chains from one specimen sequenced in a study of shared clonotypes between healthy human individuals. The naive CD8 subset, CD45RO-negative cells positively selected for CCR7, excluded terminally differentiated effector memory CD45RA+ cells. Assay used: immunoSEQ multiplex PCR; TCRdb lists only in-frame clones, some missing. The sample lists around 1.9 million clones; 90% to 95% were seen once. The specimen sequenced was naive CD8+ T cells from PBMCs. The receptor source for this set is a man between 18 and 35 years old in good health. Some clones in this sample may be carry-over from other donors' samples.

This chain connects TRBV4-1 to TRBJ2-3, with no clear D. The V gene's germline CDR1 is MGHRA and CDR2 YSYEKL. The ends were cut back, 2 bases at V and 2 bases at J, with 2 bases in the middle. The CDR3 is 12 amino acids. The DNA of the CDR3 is TGCGCCAGCAGCCAACCCACAGATACGCAGTATTTT. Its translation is CASSQPTDTQYF.

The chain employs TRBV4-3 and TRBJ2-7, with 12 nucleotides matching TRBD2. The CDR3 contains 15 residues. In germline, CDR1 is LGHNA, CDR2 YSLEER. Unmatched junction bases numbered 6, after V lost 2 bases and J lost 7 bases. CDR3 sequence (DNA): TGCGCCAGCAGCCAAAGACTAGCGGGAGCGTATGAGCAGTACTTC. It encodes CASSQRLAGAYEQYF.

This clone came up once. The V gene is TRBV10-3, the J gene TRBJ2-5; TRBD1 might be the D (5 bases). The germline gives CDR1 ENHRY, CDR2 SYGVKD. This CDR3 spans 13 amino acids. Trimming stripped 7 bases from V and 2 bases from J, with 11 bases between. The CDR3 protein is CAIMAGIQETQYF. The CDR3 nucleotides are TGTGCCATCATGGCAGGGATTCAAGAGACCCAGTACTTC.

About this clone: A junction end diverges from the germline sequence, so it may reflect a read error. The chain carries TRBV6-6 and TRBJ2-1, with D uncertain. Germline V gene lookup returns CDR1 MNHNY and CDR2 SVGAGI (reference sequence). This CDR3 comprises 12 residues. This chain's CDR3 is CASSYKPDPEIF. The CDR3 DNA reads TGTGCCAGCAGTTACAAGCCGGACCCGGAGATCTTC.

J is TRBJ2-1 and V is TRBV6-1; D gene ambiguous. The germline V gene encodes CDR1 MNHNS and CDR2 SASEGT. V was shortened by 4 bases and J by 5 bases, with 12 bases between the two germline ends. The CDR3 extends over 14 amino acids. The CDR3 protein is CASSARRSNNEQFF. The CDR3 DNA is TGTGCCAGCAGTGCCCGCAGGTCCAACAATGAGCAGTTCTTC.

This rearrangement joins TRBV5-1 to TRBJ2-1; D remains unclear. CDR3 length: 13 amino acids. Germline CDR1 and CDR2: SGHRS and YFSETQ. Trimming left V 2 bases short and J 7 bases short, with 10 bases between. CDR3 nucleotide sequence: TGCGCCAGCAGCTTAAACATCGGGAATGAGCAGTTCTTC. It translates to CASSLNIGNEQFF.

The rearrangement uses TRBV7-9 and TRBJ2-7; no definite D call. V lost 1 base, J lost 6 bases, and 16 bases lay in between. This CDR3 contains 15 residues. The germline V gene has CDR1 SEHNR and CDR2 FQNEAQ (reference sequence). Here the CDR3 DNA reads TGTGCCAGCAGCTTAGTCGGCAGCCCGGCCAGCGAGCAGTACTTC. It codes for CASSLVGSPASEQYF.

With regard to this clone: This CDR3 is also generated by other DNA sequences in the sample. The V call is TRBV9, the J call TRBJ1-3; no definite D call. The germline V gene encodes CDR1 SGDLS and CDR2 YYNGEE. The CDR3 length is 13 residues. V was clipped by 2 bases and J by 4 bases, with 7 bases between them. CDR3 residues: CASSVSRGNTIYF. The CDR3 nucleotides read TGTGCCAGCAGCGTGAGTCGCGGAAACACCATATATTTT.

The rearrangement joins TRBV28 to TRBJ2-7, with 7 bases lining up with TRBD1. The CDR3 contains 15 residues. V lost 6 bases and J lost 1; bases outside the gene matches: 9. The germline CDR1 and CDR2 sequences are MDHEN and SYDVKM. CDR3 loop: CASSTGTTGSYEQYF. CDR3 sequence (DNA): TGTGCCAGCAGCACCGGAACGACAGGGTCCTACGAGCAGTACTTC.

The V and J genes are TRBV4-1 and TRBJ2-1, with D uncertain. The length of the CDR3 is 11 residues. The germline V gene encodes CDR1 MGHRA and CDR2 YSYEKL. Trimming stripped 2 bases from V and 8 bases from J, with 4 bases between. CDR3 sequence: CASSQTYEQFF. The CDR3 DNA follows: TGCGCCAGCAGCCAAACGTATGAGCAGTTCTTC.

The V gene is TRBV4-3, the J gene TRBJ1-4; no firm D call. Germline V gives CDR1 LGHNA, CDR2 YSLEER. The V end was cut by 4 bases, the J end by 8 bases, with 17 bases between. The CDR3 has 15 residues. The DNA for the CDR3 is TGCGCCAGCAGCCCCGGTACATCGCCGAGCGAAAAACTGTTTTTT. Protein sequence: CASSPGTSPSEKLFF.